One and the same sample provided the 19 T cell receptor beta chains below, sequenced in a study of response to subunit inactivated influenza vaccine. Via MiXCR, TCRdb re-called the RT-PCR reads, giving one row per CDR3 protein. The repertoire consists of roughly 760,000 distinct CDR3 sequences, with 21% occurring once and the leading ten covering more than 8.5%. The specimen comprised PBMCs from blood, sampled about 5 days after vaccination. Receptors were obtained from a man in his fifties or sixties who received an inactivated influenza vaccine.

The table lists this clonotype with a few counts. The genes are TRBV5-1 and TRBJ1-1, with D possibly being TRBD1 (5 bases). The CDR3 is made up of 14 amino acids. Trimming pared 0 bases from V and 4 bases from J, leaving 10 bases between. In germline, CDR1 is SGHRS, CDR2 YFSETQ. CDR3 loop: CASSLGQKTTEAFF. CDR3 DNA: TGCGCCAGCAGCTTGGGACAGAAGACCACTGAAGCTTTCTTT.

This clonotype showed up just a few times. The rearrangement uses TRBV7-8 and TRBJ2-4; a possible D gene is TRBD2 (6 bases). V dropped 4 bases and J dropped 0 bases, with 7 bases sitting between them. The CDR3 spans 14 residues. The germline gives CDR1 SGHVS, CDR2 FQNEAQ. In nucleotides, the CDR3 is TGTGCCAGCAGCTCGGGAGTAGCCAAAAACATTCAGTACTTC. This translates into CASSSGVAKNIQYF.

This clonotype was picked up a small number of times. The chain has TRBV20-1 and TRBJ2-7; TRBD2 agrees at 8 bases. The CDR3 is 14 residues long. Germline values: CDR1 DFQATT, CDR2 SNEGSKA (reference sequence). Trimming took 3 bases from V and 0 from J; bases not matched to a gene: 4. The chain's CDR3 is CSASREGLSYEQYF. DNA for the CDR3: TGCAGTGCTAGCCGGGAGGGCCTCTCCTACGAGCAGTACTTC.

V is TRBV5-1 and J is TRBJ2-3, with 7 bases matching TRBD1. The trim removed 3 bases at V and 5 bases at J, leaving 9 bases unmatched. This CDR3 has 15 residues. Germline CDR1 and CDR2: SGHRS and YFSETQ. As DNA, the CDR3 is TGCGCCAGCAGCTCTGACAGGGCCGGTTTAGATACGCAGTATTTT. It translates to CASSSDRAGLDTQYF.

A word on this clonotype: Its ends do not fully match the called genes, so a read error is possible. This rearrangement joins TRBV5-1 to TRBJ2-7; weak D call: TRBD1 (5 bases). CDR3 length: 14 residues. Germline loops: CDR1 SGHRS, CDR2 YFSETQ. The CDR3 protein is CASSSTTASYKQYF. Here the CDR3 DNA reads TGCGCCAGCAGCTCAACGACAGCTTCCTACAAGCAGTACTTC. Full variable domain (remainder filled in from reference TRBV5-1 and TRBJ2-7): KAGVTQTPRYLIKTRGQQVTLSCSPISGHRSVSWYQQTPGQGLQFLFEYFSETQRNKGNFPGRFSGRQFSNSRSEMNVSTLELGDSALYLCASSSTTASYKQYFGPGTRLTVT.

This clonotype was seen a few times. The chain has TRBV12-3 or TRBV12-4 and TRBJ2-7; D not certain. This CDR3 comprises 13 residues. V was clipped by 1 base and J by 6 bases, with 10 bases between them. The CDR3 sequence is CASSLDQVAEQYF. CDR3 nucleotides: TGTGCCAGCAGTTTAGATCAGGTGGCCGAGCAGTACTTC.

The chain carries TRBV20-1 and TRBJ2-1; D is possibly TRBD2 (5 bases). Trimming shortened V by 6 bases and J by 1 base, and 16 bases separated the two germline ends. The germline gives CDR1 DFQATT, CDR2 SNEGSKA (reference sequence). The CDR3 has 15 amino acids. The CDR3 spells CSAPTRSFSYNEQFF. The CDR3 nucleotides read TGCAGTGCCCCAACTAGATCGTTTTCCTACAATGAGCAGTTCTTC.

In its sample, this clonotype was seen many times. The chain carries TRBV10-3 and TRBJ2-1; 10 nucleotides line up with TRBD1. CDR1 and CDR2 from the germline V gene are ENHRY and SYGVKD. The CDR3 is 14 amino acids. The V gene end was trimmed by 11 bases and the J gene end by 5 bases; junction bases not matched to a gene: 9. The CDR3 bases are TGTGCCTGCGTCGGGACAGGGGTCCACAATGAGCAGTTCTTC. It is translated as CACVGTGVHNEQFF.

The sample holds many counts of this clonotype. The chain combines TRBV6-2 or TRBV6-3 with TRBJ2-7; 7 nucleotides agree with TRBD2. With 8 bases clipped from V and 0 bases from J, the junction kept 7 bases outside the gene matches. Germline V lookup: CDR1 MNHEY, CDR2 SVGEGT. The CDR3 totals 14 residues. CDR3 protein: CASRLREASYEQYF. CDR3 nucleotides: TGTGCCAGCCGCCTACGGGAGGCCTCCTACGAGCAGTACTTC.

The CDR3: CASSPGTSGEETQYF. The CDR3 nucleotides read TGTGCCAGCAGCCCCGGGACTAGCGGAGAAGAGACCCAGTACTTC. The chain is built from TRBV4-2 and TRBJ2-5; the match to TRBD2 covers 11 bases. Germline V gene lookup returns CDR1 LGHNA and CDR2 YNFKEQ. The CDR3 length is 15 residues. The V gene end was trimmed by 4 bases and the J gene end by 3 bases; junction bases not matched to a gene: 4.

This clonotype has more than one count but fewer than ten. This rearrangement joins TRBV12-3 or TRBV12-4 to TRBJ2-2; maybe TRBD1 (6 bases). The V end lost 3 bases, the J end lost 4 bases, and 9 bases lay between the germline ends. The CDR3 is 14 amino acids. The CDR3 region is CASSLGAGTGELFF. DNA of the CDR3: TGTGCCAGCAGTTTGGGGGCAGGCACCGGGGAGCTGTTTTTT.

A word on this clonotype: A read error may account for a junction end that differs from germline. The chain links TRBV5-5 to TRBJ2-4; 8 bases line up with TRBD1. This CDR3 contains 16 residues. Per germline, CDR1 SGHKS and CDR2 YYEKEE (reference sequence). The CDR3 bases are TGTACCAGCACCCTCATTCTTGGACAGGGCGGGCACATTCAGTACTTC. Encoded protein: CTSTLILGQGGHIQYF.

The chain is built from TRBV7-9 and TRBJ1-1, with TRBD1 matching 7 bases. The CDR3 totals 12 residues. Germline-derived CDR1 and CDR2 are SEHNR and FQNEAQ (reference sequence). The J segment lost 6 bases and the V segment lost 4 bases, leaving 2 bases of the junction unmatched. The CDR3: CASSWTGPEAFF. The DNA of the CDR3 is TGTGCCAGCAGCTGGACAGGTCCTGAAGCTTTCTTT. The full variable domain, in which reference TRBV7-9 and TRBJ1-1 provide the parts outside the CDR3, is DTGVSQNPRHKITKRGQNVTFRCDPISEHNRLYWYRQTLGQGPEFLTYFQNEAQLEKSRLLSDRFSAERPKGSFSTLEIQRTEQGDSAMYLCASSWTGPEAFFGQGTRLTVV.

DNA for the CDR3: TGCGCCAGCGGGAGGCAGGGAGTCCAAGAGACCCAGTACTTC. Translated, it gives CASGRQGVQETQYF. The gene calls are TRBV4-1 and TRBJ2-5, with D possibly TRBD2 on 6 matching bases. The CDR3 extends over 14 amino acids. The V end was cut by 8 bases, the J end by 1 base, with 14 bases between. In germline, CDR1 is MGHRA, CDR2 YSYEKL.

This clonotype has only a few counts. The chain employs TRBV7-2 and TRBJ1-2; 9 positions match TRBD1. CDR3 length equals 17 residues. V lost 0 bases to trimming and J lost 8 bases; unmatched junction nucleotides: 13. Germline assignment: CDR1 SGHTA and CDR2 FQGNSA. The CDR3 loop is CASSLAPPDRGRGGYTF. For the CDR3, the DNA is TGTGCCAGCAGCTTAGCCCCTCCGGACAGGGGAAGAGGGGGCTACACCTTC.

This chain connects TRBV27 to TRBJ2-3; 9 bases map to TRBD2. V lost 2 bases, J lost 11 bases, and 8 bases stayed unmatched. The CDR3 has 14 residues. Germline assignment: CDR1 MNHEY and CDR2 SMNVEV (reference sequence). Here the CDR3 reads CASSLGAGGKKQYF. CDR3 DNA: TGTGCCAGCAGTTTAGGAGCGGGAGGAAAGAAGCAGTATTTT.

This clonotype was found a few times. This rearrangement joins TRBV28 to TRBJ1-1; tentatively, D is TRBD1 (5 bases). V lost 8 bases and J 3 bases, leaving 16 bases between the germline ends. This CDR3 contains 14 residues. From germline, CDR1 is MDHEN and CDR2 SYDVKM. CDR3 protein: CASGVGVPDTEAFF. The CDR3 coding sequence is TGTGCCAGCGGGGTGGGGGTCCCCGACACTGAAGCTTTCTTT.

This clonotype was recorded a few times. The genes are TRBV20-1 and TRBJ2-1; TRBD2 is a possible D gene (7 bases). V was shortened by 0 bases and J by 0 bases, with 15 bases between the two germline ends. Germline lookup yields CDR1 DFQATT and CDR2 SNEGSKA (reference sequence). The CDR3 extends over 17 amino acids. The CDR3: CSARDGGGRISYNEQFF. The CDR3 DNA reads as TGCAGTGCTAGAGATGGGGGGGGGCGCATCTCCTACAATGAGCAGTTCTTC.

This clonotype was picked up a small number of times. The V and J genes are TRBV20-1 and TRBJ2-3, with unresolved D. This CDR3 is 12 amino acids long. Germline-derived CDR1 and CDR2 are DFQATT and SNEGSKA (reference sequence). The V gene lost 3 bases and the J gene lost 7 bases, with 11 bases spanning the gap. CDR3 DNA: TGCAGTGCTAGTTTGGCCGCAAATACGCAGTATTTT. It specifies CSASLAANTQYF.